A single T cell receptor (beta chain) is shown here with its context. Method: immunoSEQ multiplex PCR; TCRdb's copy keeps in-frame clones and lacks some. This sample has some 130,000 clones, with over 80% found just once. The data stem from a study of T cell responses to AZD1222 COVID-19 vaccine. The CDR3 consists of 16 residues. Trimming at V came to 5 bases and at J to 8 bases, leaving 15 bases not matched to a gene. Germline CDR1 and CDR2: SEHNR and FQNEAQ (reference sequence). The chain joins TRBV7-9 to TRBJ1-2; TRBD1 aligns across 9 bases. This sequence originates from an adult who received the AZD1222 COVID-19 vaccine. Source: peripheral blood, taken 28 days after the second AZD1222 dose. The DNA of the CDR3 is TGTGCCAGCAGCATGACTGGACAGGGGCTAAGGAGCGGCTACACCTTC. This sequence encodes CASSMTGQGLRSGYTF.